This entry describes one TCR beta chain. There is no known antigen for this receptor. Qualities for individual bases were not recorded, and no much larger clone is one base off. The germline V gene encodes CDR1 MNHNS and CDR2 SASEGT. V is pared back by 10 bases and J by 1 base, with 19 bases lying between the germline termini. From cysteine to phenylalanine, the CDR3 is 16 amino acids long. Only the CDR3 region is kept as DNA, spanning 48 bases read in frame from base 1. TCR alpha and beta CDR3 regions were amplified with the iRepertoire nested amplicon-rescue multiplex PCR (arm-PCR) platform from RNA. One-step reverse transcription and amplification used about 100-400 ng of tissue mRNA or PBMC total RNA as input. Following bead purification, Illumina adapters were added by a secondary multiplex PCR, and libraries between 200 and 400 bp were gel-purified. Libraries carried internal 6-nucleotide barcodes used for demultiplexing. Libraries were sequenced on an Illumina MiSeq with 2x220 or 2x250 nucleotide paired-end reads. The authors' analysis ran thus. Paired reads were merged with FLASH 1.2.11 and aligned to the GRCh37 human genome with BWA-MEM before extracting TRA and TRB reads. An IMGT-derived reference of cassette sequences and CDR3 motifs, with pseudogenes included, was used for V and J assignment. Reads were translated in three frames, and productive CDR3s were defined as those with a C...FGXG motif and no stop codons. Unique combinations of V-J cassette pair and CDR3 amino acid sequence were defined as clonotypes. Hamming distance filtering was applied to reads, with thresholds set by the sequence error rate of each sample in mapped regions. In TCRdb, the public reads were trimmed at Q25 with fastp and aligned with MiXCR, with productive beta chains retained. Duplicate CDR3 protein sequences are folded into a single record with the most common DNA and genes. TCRdb, not the authors, supplied the V and J calls. The sample profile shows some 110,000 distinct CDR3 sequences; approximately 23% of them were found once. 15% of the sample is in the top ten clones.

These data are taken from a study of glioma-infiltrating T cells (dated by TCRdb to about 2016). At the level of the whole study: Glioma tissue, non-neoplastic brain tissue and matched peripheral blood mononuclear cells were used as sources from which TCR alpha- and beta-chain repertoires were sequenced. Each tissue-infiltrating repertoire was compared with the same patient's peripheral blood repertoire to measure divergence between tissue and blood T-cell populations. The paired cohort comprised three low-grade glioma patients, 7 or 8 primary glioblastoma patients and three non-glioma patients contributing non-neoplastic brain tissue.

Here is what the overall study found, with its caveats: In non-neoplastic patients, VJ-independent divergence between tissue and blood fell below expectation, whereas in all gliomas, and especially in low-grade gliomas, the divergence rose above expectation. Very few CDR3 sequences were found to be shared between tissue and blood, and this scarcity was attributed to high CDR3 diversity and limited sampling. Group comparisons rested on small numbers: three non-neoplastic, three low-grade glioma and fewer than 10 glioblastoma patients.

The chain links TRBV6-1 with TRBJ2-2; a confident D gene designation cannot be given. Specimen: glioma tissue, nonneoplastic brain tissue, or PBMCs (not recorded which). The source is a human donor with low-grade glioma or glioblastoma, undergoing nonglioma brain surgery, or in good health (not recorded which). The nucleotide sequence is TGTGCCAACACCGAGGTGGCAGACCGGAACACCGGGGAGCTGTTTTTT. Its product reads: CANTEVADRNTGELFF.